This entry is about one TCR beta chain. Its antigen remains unknown. Clones were sequenced by immunoSEQ multiplex PCR, and TCRdb holds only the in-frame ones, with some missing. The sample comprises about 140,000 clones, roughly 90% of which are singletons, and 2.9% rests with the top ten. The record originates from a study of cytomegalovirus exposure and HLA in healthy donors. Background on the study: The roughly 130 validation repertoires were reported in a later analysis to have been generated on the same platform as the approximately 700 first-cohort repertoires.

Germline V gene data show CDR1 as MNHEY and CDR2 as SVGAGI. The trim removed 2 bases at V and 13 bases at J, leaving 3 bases unmatched. The CDR3 spans 13 residues. Study findings and constraints: Specificity of a few CMV-associated chains for CMV antigens was verified in vitro. Most TCRs appeared rarely, but some public TCRs recurred in many donors. Subsequent analysis revealed that first-cohort TCR clusters tended to co-occur in the approximately 120 validation repertoires.

Sequencing used PBMCs. This sequence was found in a man younger than 35 in good health and CMV-seronegative. The genes are TRBV6-5 and TRBJ1-6; TRBD1 aligns across 9 bases. CDR3 sequence: CASSYPDRGPLHF. In DNA, the CDR3 is TGTGCCAGCAGTTACCCGGACAGGGGCCCCCTCCACTTT.